One and the same sample provided the 3 T cell receptor beta chains below, sequenced in a study of blood T cell repertoires in COVID-19. The assay was immunoSEQ multiplex PCR, and TCRdb's table has in-frame clones only and misses some. The sample yields 120,000 or so clones, 55% to 70% seen once. The sequenced material came from peripheral blood. These receptors were obtained from an older woman with acute or convalescent COVID-19.

This clone was detected a few times. V is TRBV6-1 and J is TRBJ2-3, with a weak D call TRBD2 (6 bases). The germline V gene has CDR1 MNHNS and CDR2 SASEGT. CDR3 length equals 13 residues. Trimming took off 7 bases at V and 0 bases at J, with 8 bases between the two ends. The CDR3, as DNA: TGTGCCAGCACCGCGGGGAGCACAGATACGCAGTATTTT. Translation: CASTAGSTDTQYF.

There are a few counts of this clone. This chain uses TRBV5-6 with TRBJ2-1, with D uncertain. The CDR3 runs 13 residues. The ends were cut back, 0 bases at V and 7 bases at J, with 8 bases in the middle. Germline V gene lookup returns CDR1 SGHDT and CDR2 YYEEEE. In nucleotides, the CDR3 is TGTGCCAGCAGCTTGGGCCTAGTAAATGAGCAGTTCTTC. It translates to CASSLGLVNEQFF.

In this sample, this clone turned up a few times. This chain connects TRBV2 to TRBJ1-5, with 8 bases that match TRBD1. Germline CDR1 reads SNHLY; CDR2 reads FYNNEI. The CDR3 covers 13 residues. Losses at the gene ends were 4 bases for V and 7 bases for J; bases not matched to a gene: 3. CDR3 amino acids: CASSATGDQPQHF. The CDR3 DNA follows: TGTGCCAGCAGTGCGACAGGGGACCAGCCCCAGCATTTT.